Listed here are 32 T cell receptor beta chains from one sample, sequenced in a study of glioma-infiltrating T cells. Using RNA template, CDR3s of TCR alpha and beta were amplified with iRepertoire arm-PCR. In TCRdb, the multiplex PCR reads were re-called with MiXCR into one record per CDR3 protein. The sample carries fewer than 500,000 distinct CDR3 sequences, 41% recorded once. The sample was glioma tissue, nonneoplastic brain tissue, or PBMCs (not recorded which). The receptors stem from a human donor with low-grade glioma or glioblastoma, undergoing nonglioma brain surgery, or in good health (not recorded which).

This clonotype occurred many times. V usage is TRBV28 and J usage is TRBJ1-1; 7 positions agree with TRBD1. Unmatched junction bases numbered 4, after V lost 6 bases and J lost 0 bases. Germline CDR1 and CDR2: MDHEN and SYDVKM. The CDR3 has 14 amino acids. The CDR3 here is CASSQTGMNTEAFF. CDR3 in DNA: TGTGCCAGCAGCCAGACAGGGATGAACACTGAAGCTTTCTTT.

V is TRBV12-3 or TRBV12-4 and J is TRBJ1-5; unclear D gene. CDR3 length equals 13 residues. With 3 bases removed from V and 4 bases from J, the gap between germline ends came to 7 bases. CDR3 sequence (DNA): TGTGCCAGCAGTTTCAGCCCAAATCAGCCCCAGCATTTT. Its translation: CASSFSPNQPQHF.

Ten or more counts support this clonotype. The chain joins TRBV6-2 or TRBV6-3 to TRBJ2-7; D is uncertain. The CDR3 extends over 13 amino acids. Germline loops: CDR1 MNHEY, CDR2 SVGEGT. With 6 bases removed from V and 3 bases from J, the gap between germline ends came to 12 bases. The CDR3 spells CASSDPANYEQYF. In nucleotides, the CDR3 is TGTGCCAGCAGCGACCCGGCTAACTACGAGCAGTACTTC.

In regard to this clonotype: This clone may be a read error of a much larger clone one base away. The chain links TRBV25-1 to TRBJ1-1; D perhaps matches TRBD1 (6 bases). Germline V CDR1 and CDR2: MGHDK, SYGVNS. The CDR3 length is 17 residues. The CDR3 here is CASSEYGGREGVTEALF. The CDR3 DNA follows: TGTGCCAGCAGTGAATATGGGGGGCGCGAAGGGGTTACTGAAGCTTTATTT.

This sequence joins TRBV12-3 or TRBV12-4 and TRBJ1-1, with 8 bases identical to TRBD1. This CDR3 spans 16 amino acids. V dropped 5 bases and J dropped 3; count of bases not matched to a gene: 11. The CDR3 sequence is CASSPGQGEVDTEAFF. The DNA of the CDR3 is TGTGCCAGCAGTCCTGGACAGGGAGAGGTCGACACTGAAGCTTTCTTT.

The chain couples TRBV4-3 to TRBJ2-1, with D unclear. Germline V CDR1 and CDR2: LGHNA, YSLEER. The CDR3 covers 13 residues. V lost 1 base and J 5 bases, leaving 6 bases between the germline ends. The CDR3: CASSQGENNEQFF. The DNA for the CDR3 is TGCGCCAGCAGCCAAGGGGAAAACAATGAGCAGTTCTTC.

This sequence joins TRBV4-2 and TRBJ1-1, with 10 bases identical to TRBD1. Trimming cost V 4 bases and J 2 bases; bases outside gene matches: 7. Germline CDR1 LGHNA, CDR2 YNFKEQ. The CDR3 spans 16 residues. Here the CDR3 reads CASSRTGTGVNTEAFF. The CDR3 DNA reads TGTGCCAGCAGCCGAACCGGGACAGGGGTTAACACTGAAGCTTTCTTT.

This clonotype was found a few times. The gene calls are TRBV28 and TRBJ2-3, with D possibly TRBD1 on 5 matching bases. The V gene lost 5 bases and the J gene lost 0 bases, with 15 bases spanning the gap. Germline values: CDR1 MDHEN, CDR2 SYDVKM. This CDR3 is built from 16 residues. The CDR3 sequence: CASSPRRGSSTDTQYF. The DNA of the CDR3 is TGTGCCAGCAGTCCCCGTAGGGGTTCTAGCACAGATACGCAGTATTTT.

This clonotype occurred a few times. This CDR3 reads CATSTVTGELFF. The CDR3 DNA is TGTGCCACCTCGACCGTCACAGGGGAGCTGTTTTTT. This chain links TRBV5-4 with TRBJ2-2; D is unresolved. The CDR3 is 12 residues long. V was shortened by 9 bases and J by 8 bases, with 14 bases between the two germline ends. Germline V gives CDR1 SGHNT, CDR2 YYREEE (reference sequence). Full variable domain (outside the CDR3, taken from reference TRBV5-4 and TRBJ2-2): ETGVTQSPTHLIKTRGQQVTLRCSSQSGHNTVSWYQQALGQGPQFIFQYYREEENGRGNFPPRFSGLQFPNYSSELNVNALELDDSALYLCATSTVTGELFFGEGSRLTVL.

The rearrangement joins TRBV4-2 to TRBJ1-6; possibly TRBD1 for D (5 bases). The V and J ends lost 4 bases and 6 bases respectively, with 13 bases between them. Germline assignment: CDR1 LGHNA and CDR2 YNFKEQ. This CDR3 has 15 amino acids. The CDR3 loop reads CASSRLGASNSPLHF. The DNA for the CDR3 is TGTGCCAGCAGCCGCCTTGGGGCGAGTAATTCACCCCTCCACTTT.

About this clonotype: At one boundary the junction diverges from the germline segment, which might be a read error. The chain has TRBV6-2 or TRBV6-3 and TRBJ1-1; D is possibly TRBD1 (5 bases). CDR1 MNHEY and CDR2 SVGEGT come from the germline V gene. This CDR3 contains 12 residues. The CDR3 nucleotides read TGTGCCATCGGGGCTCTGAACACTAAAGCTTTCTTT. Translated: CAIGALNTKAFF.

This clonotype was counted only a few times. This rearrangement joins TRBV10-2 to TRBJ2-1; no clear D. The CDR3 length is 13 residues. Per germline, CDR1 WSHSY and CDR2 SAAADI. Between the trimmed V and J ends, which lost 8 bases and 4 bases, there was a span of 12 bases. The CDR3 DNA follows: TGCGCCAGCGTTAGTGGGTTTTACAATGAGCAGTTCTTC. Translating gives CASVSGFYNEQFF.

CDR3 sequence: CASSLVTGQGAGNEQFF. CDR3 nucleotides: TGTGCCAGCAGTTTAGTTACAGGACAGGGGGCAGGAAATGAGCAGTTCTTC. The gene calls are TRBV12-3 or TRBV12-4 and TRBJ2-1, with 11 bases that match TRBD1. V lost 1 base and J lost 7; bases outside the gene matches: 9. The CDR3 totals 17 residues.

This clonotype showed up many times. V and J are TRBV4-2 and TRBJ2-5; 8 nucleotides align to TRBD2. The CDR3 extends over 14 amino acids. CDR1 is LGHNA and CDR2 is YNFKEQ in the germline V gene. Trimming cost V 0 bases and J 4 bases; bases outside gene matches: 1. Written as DNA, the CDR3 is TGTGCCAGCAGCCAAGAGCTAGCGGGAGAGACCCAGTACTTC. This sequence encodes CASSQELAGETQYF.

Of note for this clonotype: A much bigger clone sits one base away, suggesting this may be a read error. The J gene is TRBJ2-5, the V gene TRBV6-6; 7 bases align to TRBD2. Per germline, CDR1 MNHNY and CDR2 SVGAGI (reference sequence). The length of the CDR3 is 14 residues. The CDR3 sequence is CAGSYGGRQETQYF. CDR3 in DNA: TGTGCCGGCAGTTACGGGGGGAGGCAAGAGACCCAGTACTTC.

V and J are TRBV6-1 and TRBJ1-6, with D maybe TRBD1 (5 bases). The CDR3 length is 15 residues. The V end was cut by 6 bases, the J end by 7 bases, with 16 bases between. In germline, CDR1 is MNHNS, CDR2 SASEGT. CDR3 DNA: TGTGCCAGCAGCCGGGGACTCCGGGCGAATTCACCCCTCCACTTT. Translation gives CASSRGLRANSPLHF.

J is TRBJ2-1 and V is TRBV27, with 13 bases lining up with TRBD2. CDR3 length: 17 amino acids. V lost 6 bases, J lost 2 bases, and 7 bases stayed unmatched. Germline CDR1 and CDR2: MNHEY and SMNVEV (reference sequence). The CDR3 protein is CASRGGLAGEAYNEQFF. The DNA for the CDR3 is TGTGCCAGCAGAGGTGGACTAGCGGGAGAAGCCTACAATGAGCAGTTCTTC.

A note on this clonotype: At one end the junction does not follow the germline gene, possibly because of a read error. This chain links TRBV6-2 or TRBV6-3 with TRBJ2-3; 7 bases align to TRBD1. The germline gives CDR1 MNHEY, CDR2 SVGEGT. The CDR3 has 14 amino acids. The CDR3 region is CDSSLDRARDTQYF. The CDR3 region has the DNA TGTGACAGCAGTCTCGACAGGGCCAGAGATACGCAGTATTTT.

The chain recombines TRBV11-1 with TRBJ2-7; D is perhaps TRBD2 (5 bases). The CDR3 runs 15 residues. Germline values: CDR1 SGHAT, CDR2 FQDESV (reference sequence). Trimming pared 5 bases from V and 2 bases from J, leaving 16 bases between. The CDR3 sequence is CASSPGIGNPYEQYF. CDR3 sequence (DNA): TGTGCCAGCAGCCCCGGGATAGGGAATCCCTACGAGCAGTACTTC.

The chain uses TRBV4-1 and TRBJ1-3; TRBD1 aligns across 8 bases. Trimming at V came to 3 bases and at J to 2 bases, leaving 15 bases not matched to a gene. The length of the CDR3 is 19 residues. Germline CDR1 MGHRA, CDR2 YSYEKL. This chain's CDR3 is CASSQVRTGPARTGNTIYF. The CDR3 DNA reads TGCGCCAGCAGCCAGGTTCGGACAGGGCCTGCCCGGACTGGAAACACCATATATTTT.

Notes on this clonotype: A read error may account for a junction end that differs from germline. The rearrangement joins TRBV20-1 to TRBJ2-3; weak D call: TRBD2 (5 bases). The germline gives CDR1 DFQATT, CDR2 SNEGSKA (reference sequence). The CDR3 totals 11 residues. The CDR3 DNA sequence: TGCGGTGCTAGCCTCACAGATACGCAGTATTTT. It translates to CGASLTDTQYF.

The chain employs TRBV7-3 and TRBJ2-1, with D hard to call. The CDR3 runs 14 residues. Germline loops: CDR1 SGHTA, CDR2 FQGTGA. Between the trimmed V and J ends, which lost 3 bases and 5 bases, there was a span of 11 bases. The CDR3 region is CASSLTLLDNEQFF. The DNA for the CDR3 is TGTGCCAGCAGCTTGACGCTCCTGGACAATGAGCAGTTCTTC.

The rearrangement uses TRBV7-6 and TRBJ1-1; D is undetermined. Trimming took off 0 bases at V and 1 base at J, with 15 bases between the two ends. Germline V gives CDR1 SGHVS, CDR2 FNYEAQ. This CDR3 has 17 residues. The CDR3 coding sequence is TGTGCCAGCAGCTTAGCCCCCCGACACGGGGAGAACACTGAAGCTTTCTTT. As protein: CASSLAPRHGENTEAFF.

The genes are TRBV2 and TRBJ1-1; perhaps TRBD1 as D (6 bases). Germline V gives CDR1 SNHLY, CDR2 FYNNEI. This CDR3 is 15 amino acids long. Trimming cost V 3 bases and J 4 bases, with 15 bases left between them. CDR3 loop: CASSDRAGDLTEAFF. The CDR3 bases are TGTGCCAGCAGTGATCGGGCAGGGGATCTCACTGAAGCTTTCTTT.

The chain has TRBV7-2 and TRBJ1-5, with 7 bases aligning to TRBD1. The CDR3 has 13 amino acids. After removal of 5 bases from V and 9 bases from J, the junction contained 7 bases not matched to a gene. CDR1 is SGHTA, CDR2 FQGNSA, per germline. The CDR3 is CASSLGQRRPQHF. The CDR3 DNA reads TGTGCCAGCAGCCTGGGACAGCGCCGGCCCCAGCATTTT. The full variable domain, its missing parts supplied by reference TRBV7-2 and TRBJ1-5, is GAGVSQSPSNKVTEKGKDVELRCDPISGHTALYWYRQSLGQGLEFLIYFQGNSAPDKSGLPSDRFSAERTGGSVSTLTIQRTQQEDSAVYLCASSLGQRRPQHFGDGTRLSIL.

This clonotype was detected ten times or more. The chain links TRBV25-1 to TRBJ2-3; 12 positions match TRBD2. The CDR3 has 15 amino acids. With 4 bases clipped from V and 6 bases from J, the junction kept 5 bases outside the gene matches. From germline, CDR1 is MGHDK and CDR2 SYGVNS. The CDR3 nucleotides read TGTGCCAGCAGTGGACTAGCGGGAGTCGAGGATACGCAGTATTTT. Protein sequence: CASSGLAGVEDTQYF.

This clonotype was picked up a small number of times. The chain combines TRBV4-1 with TRBJ1-2, with D perhaps TRBD1 (6 bases). CDR1 MGHRA and CDR2 YSYEKL come from the germline V gene. V shed 0 bases and J shed 6 bases, with 20 bases lying between them. This CDR3 comprises 17 residues. DNA for the CDR3: TGCGCCAGCAGCCAAGATCAGATGGGACAAACTATGCATGGCTACACCTTC. This translates into CASSQDQMGQTMHGYTF.

Many counts were recorded for this clonotype. CDR3 bases: TGTGCCAGCAGTTACACCGGATCAGAAGAGACCCAGTACTTC. It encodes CASSYTGSEETQYF. This chain links TRBV6-2 or TRBV6-3 with TRBJ2-5; no definite D call. Trimming removed 2 bases at V and 3 bases at J, with 10 bases between. Germline V gene lookup returns CDR1 MNHEY and CDR2 SVGEGT. This CDR3 spans 14 amino acids.

This clonotype was seen repeatedly, ten times or more. V usage is TRBV28 and J usage is TRBJ2-3; TRBD2 agrees at 9 bases. V was clipped by 5 bases and J by 8 bases; unmatched bases: 8. Per the germline V gene, CDR1 is MDHEN and CDR2 is SYDVKM. CDR3 size: 14 residues. The DNA of the CDR3 is TGTGCCAGCAGTCTAGCGGGACCGGGGAGTACGCAGTATTTT. Its translation is CASSLAGPGSTQYF.

This clonotype was detected only a few times. The chain is built from TRBV3-1 and TRBJ2-1, with D perhaps being TRBD1 or TRBD2 (5 bases each). The CDR3 loop spans 17 amino acids. Trimming left V 0 bases short and J 0 bases short, with 12 bases between. The germline CDR1 and CDR2 sequences are LGHDT and YNNKEL (reference sequence). CDR3 bases: TGTGCCAGCAGCCAAGATGGGACCGGCCGCTCCTACAATGAGCAGTTCTTC. Translation gives CASSQDGTGRSYNEQFF.

In regard to this clonotype: This may be a read error: a much more frequent sequence differs by one nucleotide. The CDR3 reads CASSRIQGPNQPQNF. The DNA for the CDR3 is TGCGCCAGCAGCCGCATACAGGGGCCTAATCAGCCCCAGAATTTT. This chain joins TRBV4-3 and TRBJ1-5, with 7 nucleotides matching TRBD1. There are 15 residues in the CDR3. The V gene's germline CDR1 is LGHNA and CDR2 YSLEER.

Notes on this clonotype: One end of the junction is discordant with germline, which a read error may explain. The chain employs TRBV7-8 and TRBJ2-3; 10 bases align to TRBD2. Germline V lookup: CDR1 SGHVS, CDR2 FQNEAQ. The length of the CDR3 is 16 residues. The CDR3 reads CASTGGELAGRDTQYF. As DNA, the CDR3 is TGCGCCAGCACCGGGGGGGAACTAGCGGGGAGAGATACGCAGTATTTT.